What follows is one T cell receptor (beta chain) and its context. This clonotype was observed at least ten times. This receptor's antigen is unknown. Base qualities are not recorded, but no much larger clone differs from it by a single base. This sample was included in a study of T cells in Graves' hyperthyroidism and ophthalmopathy (dated 2019 in TCRdb). About the full investigation: Peripheral blood was collected at initial diagnosis, before any treatment. To identify TCR V-J signatures that set the groups apart, the researchers used a discovery cohort of 90 to 100 patients, made up of around 40 with Graves' ophthalmopathy and around 58 with stable Graves' hyperthyroidism. Whether ophthalmopathy could be predicted prospectively was tested in an independent validation cohort made up of 18 to 20 hyperthyroidism patients plus 17 patients who later progressed to ophthalmopathy. The roughly 90 discovery patients were divided at random into training and test sets in a 7:3 ratio. In six Graves' hyperthyroidism patients, the study also compared T-cell repertoires from thyroid tissue with T-cell repertoires from blood. After blood sampling, hyperthyroidism patients were treated with methimazole at a starting dose of 30 mg daily, and ophthalmopathy patients were treated with high-dose intravenous methylprednisolone. The paper reports TCR Vbeta CDR3 sequencing of approximately 140 peripheral blood samples: some 44 ophthalmopathy, roughly 74 hyperthyroidism and 17 progressor patients. General conclusions and limits of the study: Most expanded thyroid clonotypes (frequency above 0.001) were also detected in blood, a finding suggesting that blood repertoires may reflect thyroid immune responses. No statistical method was used to fix the sample size in advance, and group allocation was not hidden from the investigators. In validation, the model predicted progression to ophthalmopathy with roughly 70% sensitivity and less than 80% specificity, a median of 6.5 months before onset. A 13 V-J signature model separated ophthalmopathy from stable hyperthyroidism, with nearly 90% sensitivity and 81.08% specificity in cross-validation and 80%/75% in testing.

The TCR beta CDR3 regions were amplified from RNA transcripts. A first-round RT-PCR of the TCR CDR3 used the HTBI primer set with the Qiagen OneStep RT-PCR kit. A second multiplex PCR round built the libraries, followed by size selection and purification. Libraries were sequenced paired-end with 100 bp reads on an Illumina HiSeq2000. Processing in the source paper ran as follows. SOAPnuke was used to process the raw data, with reads discarded if the reads contained adapters or uncalled bases, had a mean Phred below 15, or lacked an exact constant-primer or identifier match. High-quality paired reads were merged with COPE v1.2.5, and unique nucleotide sequences were defined as clonotypes. MiTCR v1.1 was used to align clonotypes to the IMGT TRBV, TRBD and TRBJ reference segments. The analysis was restricted to V-J combinations with a frequency above 0.0001, which together covered about 99% of the repertoires. A TCS score was defined as the ratio of F50 (clonal expansion) to E x V (chaos), with BLOSUM62-based TCRdist applied between CDR3 peptides within each V-J. Welch's t-statistics and random forest reduced around 510 V-J features to under 15, which were used in a naive Bayes classifier (R e1071). The raw public reads went through TCRdb reprocessing: fastp at Q25, MiXCR clone calling, in-frame beta chains kept. Rows are combined by CDR3 protein, so each entry shows the most common genes and DNA. The V and J calls here are based on TCRdb, not the publication. The table for this sample lists about 410,000 distinct CDR3 sequences; roughly 14% of them were counted only once. The top ten clones comprise 13% of the sample.

The germline V gene (reference sequence) specifies MNHEY as CDR1 and SMNVEV as CDR2. There are 14 amino acids in the CDR3, from cysteine to phenylalanine inclusive. Only the CDR3 region is kept as DNA, spanning 42 bases read in frame from base 1. Clipping removes 2 bases from V and 5 bases from J, with 5 as the unmatched junction base count. Ophthalmopathy patients had moderately to severely active disease, Clinical Activity Score of at least 3, NOSPECS grade of at least 4, and duration under 3 months. The study excluded patients with uncontrolled infections, other autoimmune diseases, pregnancy or lactation. Diagnoses were established on the basis of clinical symptoms, serum thyroxine and TRAb, thyroid ultrasound, and orbital computed tomography. PBMCs were isolated from 7.5 to 10 ml of fresh peripheral blood by Ficoll-Paque density gradient centrifugation. Trizol reagent was used to extract total RNA, and RNA quality was then checked on an Agilent 2100 Bioanalyzer.

The V and J segments used are TRBV27 and TRBJ1-1, and 7 junctional nucleotides match TRBD1. The material sequenced was blood. The receptor was derived from a man aged 18 to 29 with Graves' ophthalmopathy. The nucleotides are TGTGCCAGCAGTTTACAACACAGGGGTACTGAAGCTTTCTTT. This is translated as CASSLQHRGTEAFF.